These 15 T cell receptor beta chains share one sample of origin, sequenced in a study of T cells expressing NK-cell markers (dated by TCRdb to about 2020). The library was obtained by 5' RACE. The run used an Illumina HiSeq 2000. Once TCRdb had reprocessed the reads, it stored one entry per CDR3 protein sequence and supplied no DNA. The table for this sample records thousands of distinct CDR3 sequences. The ten top clones hold 50% to 75% of the sample. Input material: blood T cells: a sorted CD56 or NKG2C T cell subset, CD4+ or CD8+ T cells, or bulk PBMC T cells (not recorded which). The receptor source for this set is a man aged 18 to 29 in good health. Donor details come from another sample of the same person, matched by shared clones.

Here the CDR3 reads CASSYSNTEAFF. The genes are TRBV7-2 and TRBJ1-1. Germline CDR1 SGHTA, CDR2 FQGNSA. There are 12 residues in the CDR3.

V and J are TRBV6-4 and TRBJ2-1. This CDR3 has 15 residues. Looked up from germline, CDR1 is MRHNA and CDR2 is SNTAGT. The CDR3 reads CASSDSDGAYNEQFF.

The rearrangement uses TRBV4-1 and TRBJ2-2; absent DNA, TCRdb's TRBD2 call cannot be checked. The CDR3 length is 15 residues. Looked up from germline, CDR1 is MGHRA and CDR2 is YSYEKL. CDR3 sequence: CASSGTSAFTGELFF.

This sequence joins TRBV20-1 and TRBJ1-6. The germline gives CDR1 DFQATT, CDR2 SNEGSKA (reference sequence). CDR3 length: 15 amino acids. The CDR3 region is CSARGMAAENSPLHF.

The gene calls are TRBV12-3 or TRBV12-4 and TRBJ1-4; the D call of TRBD1 rests on TCRdb alone, since no DNA is present to check it. There are 15 residues in the CDR3. The CDR3 loop reads CASSWGQGGNEKLFF.

J is TRBJ2-5 and V is TRBV20-1; lacking DNA, the TRBD2 call made by TCRdb goes unchecked. Germline V lookup: CDR1 DFQATT, CDR2 SNEGSKA (reference sequence). The length of the CDR3 is 17 residues. The CDR3 here is CSARDISAGGDRETQYF.

CDR3 in amino acids: CASSPTPGQQFF. This chain joins TRBV6-2 or TRBV6-3 and TRBJ2-1; TCRdb names TRBD1, which stays unverified in the absence of DNA. CDR3 size: 12 residues. The germline gives CDR1 MNHEY, CDR2 SVGEGT.

The V and J genes are TRBV12-3 or TRBV12-4 and TRBJ1-1. The CDR3 consists of 14 residues. The CDR3 reads CASSYPGSNTEAFF.

V is TRBV28 and J is TRBJ2-7; TCRdb designates TRBD2, a call that cannot be tested without DNA. Germline V gene lookup returns CDR1 MDHEN and CDR2 SYDVKM. There are 15 residues in the CDR3. CDR3 in amino acids: CASSLSGLAGYEQYF. The complete variable domain, with remaining parts taken from reference TRBV28 and TRBJ2-7, reads DVKVTQSSRYLVKRTGEKVFLECVQDMDHENMFWYRQDPGLGLRLIYFSYDVKMKEKGDIPEGYSVSREKKERFSLILESASTNQTSMYLCASSLSGLAGYEQYFGPGTRLTVT.

The chain is built from TRBV10-3 and TRBJ2-2; TCRdb's assignment of TRBD1 cannot be checked, as there is no DNA. CDR1 is ENHRY, CDR2 SYGVKD, per germline. The CDR3 loop spans 13 amino acids. CDR3 amino acids: CATLDRGHGELFF.

The chain links TRBV4-2 to TRBJ2-1; the TCRdb call, TRBD1, lacks DNA for checking. The CDR3 is 12 residues long. In germline, CDR1 is LGHNA, CDR2 YNFKEQ. CDR3 sequence: CASRGTFGEQFF.

The CDR3 sequence: CASSRDGSRNIQYF. This chain joins TRBV18 and TRBJ2-4; TCRdb calls TRBD2, which cannot be checked without DNA. Germline-derived CDR1 and CDR2 are KGHSH and LQKENI. This CDR3 contains 14 residues.

The chain recombines TRBV7-2 with TRBJ2-1. Germline V gene lookup returns CDR1 SGHTA and CDR2 FQGNSA. This CDR3 has 15 residues. The CDR3 sequence is CASSAGPSSYNEQFF.

The chain uses TRBV2 and TRBJ2-7. The CDR3 has 12 amino acids. Germline CDR1 is SNHLY and CDR2 is FYNNEI. CDR3 residues: CASSDKGYEQYF.

V is TRBV6-4 and J is TRBJ2-7; the D call of TRBD2 rests on TCRdb alone, since no DNA is present to check it. This CDR3 region has 15 residues. The germline gives CDR1 MRHNA, CDR2 SNTAGT. The CDR3 is CASSAELAGSYEQYF.